This paragraph reports one TCR beta chain. Its antigen is as yet unknown. Original methodology: ImmunoSEQ output held junction-only sequences without quality scores, so filtering differed. Sequencing was performed with immunoSEQ multiplex PCR; in TCRdb, only in-frame clones are kept and a portion is missing. V and J calls and clone size are copied from that table; D and trimming were computed from the DNA. The table has about 1.9 million clones, roughly 95% seen once. CD45RO-negative CD8 cells positively selected for CCR7 made up the naive population, which excluded terminally differentiated effector memory CD45RA+ cells. All of the donors resided in Nashville, Tennessee, and each was a Caucasian adult. The sample belongs to a study of shared clonotypes between healthy human individuals. Findings of the study overall: How much donors shared clonotypes was expected to be affected by sequencing depth. Across subsets, estimated richness was generally greater for naive than for memory populations.

Germline V gene data show CDR1 as LNHDA and CDR2 as SQIVND (reference sequence). With 0 bases clipped from V and 7 bases from J, the junction kept 5 bases outside the gene matches. The CDR3 spans 14 residues. The TCR was taken from a man aged 18-30 years in good health. Some clones in this sample may be carry-over from other donors' samples. The gene calls are TRBV19 and TRBJ2-7; 8 positions match TRBD2. Sequenced sample: naive CD8+ T cells from PBMCs. CDR3: CASSIESTSGEQYF. CDR3 nucleotides: TGTGCCAGTAGTATAGAATCAACTAGCGGAGAGCAGTACTTC.